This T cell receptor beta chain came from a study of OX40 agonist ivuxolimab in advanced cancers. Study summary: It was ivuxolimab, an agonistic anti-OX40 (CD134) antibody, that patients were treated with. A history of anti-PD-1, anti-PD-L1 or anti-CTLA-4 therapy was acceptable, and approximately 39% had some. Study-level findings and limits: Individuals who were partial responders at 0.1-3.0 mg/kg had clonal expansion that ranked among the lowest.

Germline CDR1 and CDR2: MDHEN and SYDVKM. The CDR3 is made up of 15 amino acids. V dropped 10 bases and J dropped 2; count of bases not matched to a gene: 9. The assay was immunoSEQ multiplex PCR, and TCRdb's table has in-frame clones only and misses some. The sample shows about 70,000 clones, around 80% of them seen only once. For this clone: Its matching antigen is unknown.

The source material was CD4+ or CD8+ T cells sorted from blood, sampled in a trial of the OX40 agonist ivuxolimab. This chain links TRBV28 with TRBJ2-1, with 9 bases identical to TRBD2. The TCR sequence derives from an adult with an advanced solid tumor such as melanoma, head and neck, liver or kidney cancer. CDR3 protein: CATNPASGAYNEQFF. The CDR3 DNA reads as TGTGCCACCAATCCGGCTAGCGGGGCCTACAATGAGCAGTTCTTC. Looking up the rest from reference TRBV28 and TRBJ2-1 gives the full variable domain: DVKVTQSSRYLVKRTGEKVFLECVQDMDHENMFWYRQDPGLGLRLIYFSYDVKMKEKGDIPEGYSVSREKKERFSLILESASTNQTSMYLCATNPASGAYNEQFFGPGTRLTVL.